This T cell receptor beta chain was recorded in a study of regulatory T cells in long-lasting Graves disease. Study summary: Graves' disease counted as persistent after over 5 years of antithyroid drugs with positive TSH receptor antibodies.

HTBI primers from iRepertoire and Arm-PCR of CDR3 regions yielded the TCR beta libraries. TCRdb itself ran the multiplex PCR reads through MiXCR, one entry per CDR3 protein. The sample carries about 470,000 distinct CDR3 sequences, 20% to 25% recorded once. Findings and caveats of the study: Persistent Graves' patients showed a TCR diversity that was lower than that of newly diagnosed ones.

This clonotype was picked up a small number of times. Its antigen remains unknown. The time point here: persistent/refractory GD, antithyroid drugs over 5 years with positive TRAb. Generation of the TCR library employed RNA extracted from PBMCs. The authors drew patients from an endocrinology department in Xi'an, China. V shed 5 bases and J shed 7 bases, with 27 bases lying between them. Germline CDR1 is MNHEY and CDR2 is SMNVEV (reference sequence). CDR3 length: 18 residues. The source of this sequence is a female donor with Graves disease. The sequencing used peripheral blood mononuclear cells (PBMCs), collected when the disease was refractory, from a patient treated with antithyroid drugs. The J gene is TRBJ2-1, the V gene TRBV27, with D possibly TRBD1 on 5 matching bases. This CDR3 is CASSPHFGRVKGVNEQFF. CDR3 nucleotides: TGTGCCAGCAGTCCCCATTTTGGCAGGGTTAAAGGTGTAAATGAGCAGTTCTTC.